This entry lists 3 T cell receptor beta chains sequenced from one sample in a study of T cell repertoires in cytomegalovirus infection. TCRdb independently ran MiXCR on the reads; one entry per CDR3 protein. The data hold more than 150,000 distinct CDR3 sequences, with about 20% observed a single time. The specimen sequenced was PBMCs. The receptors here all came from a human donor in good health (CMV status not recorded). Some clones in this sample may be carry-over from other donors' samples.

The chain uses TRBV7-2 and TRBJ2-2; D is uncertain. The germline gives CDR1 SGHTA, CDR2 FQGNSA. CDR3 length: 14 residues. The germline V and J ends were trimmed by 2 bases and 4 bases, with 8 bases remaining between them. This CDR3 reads CASSLLSFTGELFF. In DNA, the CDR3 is TGTGCCAGCAGCTTATTGAGCTTCACCGGGGAGCTGTTTTTT.

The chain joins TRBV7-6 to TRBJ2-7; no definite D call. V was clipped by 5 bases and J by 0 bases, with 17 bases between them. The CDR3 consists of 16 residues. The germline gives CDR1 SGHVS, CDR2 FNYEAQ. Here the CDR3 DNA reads TGTGCCAGCAGCGCCTACCTACCTTCCAGCTCCTACGAGCAGTACTTC. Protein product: CASSAYLPSSSYEQYF.

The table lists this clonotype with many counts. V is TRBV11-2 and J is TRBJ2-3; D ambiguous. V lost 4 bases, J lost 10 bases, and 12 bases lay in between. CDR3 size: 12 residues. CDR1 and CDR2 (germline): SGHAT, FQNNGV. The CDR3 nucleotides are TGTGCCAGCAGCTCCTGGGCCGAGCCGCAGTATTTT. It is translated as CASSSWAEPQYF. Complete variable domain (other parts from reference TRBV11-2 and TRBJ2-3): EAGVAQSPRYKIIEKRQSVAFWCNPISGHATLYWYQQILGQGPKLLIQFQNNGVVDDSQLPKDRFSAERLKGVDSTLKIQPAKLEDSAVYLCASSSWAEPQYFGPGTRLTVL.